One T cell receptor beta chain is described in this entry. Repertoires were generated with immunoSEQ multiplex PCR, while TCRdb's copy carries only in-frame clones and drops some. The sample holds about 36,000 clones, 93% seen once. Deletions cut 0 bases from V and 7 bases from J, with 13 bases between. The CDR3 covers 14 residues. Germline-derived CDR1 and CDR2 are SGHRS and YFSETQ. These data originate in a study of T cell changes during pregnancy in multiple sclerosis. The starting material was CD4+ T cells from peripheral blood mononuclear cells, obtained in the first trimester of pregnancy. This sequence was found in a female donor with multiple sclerosis, enrolled in a pregnancy study. The chain links TRBV5-1 to TRBJ1-2; unclear D gene. CDR3 nucleotides: TGCGCCAGCAGCTTGGGGAAGGGAGAAGGTGGCTACACCTTC. Its protein is CASSLGKGEGGYTF.